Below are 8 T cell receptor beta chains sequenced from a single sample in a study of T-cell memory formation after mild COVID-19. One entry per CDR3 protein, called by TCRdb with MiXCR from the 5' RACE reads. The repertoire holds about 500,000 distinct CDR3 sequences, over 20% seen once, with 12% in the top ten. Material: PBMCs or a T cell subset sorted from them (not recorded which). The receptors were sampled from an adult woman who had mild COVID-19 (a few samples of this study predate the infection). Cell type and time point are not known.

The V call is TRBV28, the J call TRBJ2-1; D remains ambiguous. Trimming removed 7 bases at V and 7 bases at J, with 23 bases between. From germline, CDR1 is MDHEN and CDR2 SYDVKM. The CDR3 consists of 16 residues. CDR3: CASTPGGVTRVNEQFF. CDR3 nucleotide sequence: TGTGCCAGCACCCCTGGTGGGGTTACCCGGGTGAATGAGCAGTTCTTC.

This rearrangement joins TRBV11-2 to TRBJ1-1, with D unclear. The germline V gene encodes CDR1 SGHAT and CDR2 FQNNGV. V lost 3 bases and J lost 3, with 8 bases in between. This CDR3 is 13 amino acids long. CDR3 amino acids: CASSFRADTEAFF. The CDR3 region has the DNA TGTGCCAGCAGCTTCAGAGCGGACACTGAAGCTTTCTTT.

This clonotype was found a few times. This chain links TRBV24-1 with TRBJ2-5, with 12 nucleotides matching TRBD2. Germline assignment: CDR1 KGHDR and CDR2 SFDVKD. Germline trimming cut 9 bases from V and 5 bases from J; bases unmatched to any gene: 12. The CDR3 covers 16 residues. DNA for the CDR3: TGTGCCACCGCCGAGACTAGCGGGAGTTTTATGGAGACCCAGTACTTC. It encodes CATAETSGSFMETQYF.

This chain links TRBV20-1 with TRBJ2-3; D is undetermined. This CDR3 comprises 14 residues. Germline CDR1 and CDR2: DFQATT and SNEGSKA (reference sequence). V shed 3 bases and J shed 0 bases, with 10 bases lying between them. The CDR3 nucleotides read TGCAGTGCTAGGTCCACAAGGAGCACAGATACGCAGTATTTT. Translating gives CSARSTRSTDTQYF.

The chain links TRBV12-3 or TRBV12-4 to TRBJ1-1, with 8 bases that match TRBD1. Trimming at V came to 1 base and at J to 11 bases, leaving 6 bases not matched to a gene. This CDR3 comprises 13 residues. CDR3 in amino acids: CASSLGGDRLAFF. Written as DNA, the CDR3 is TGTGCCAGCAGTTTAGGAGGGGACAGGTTGGCTTTCTTT.

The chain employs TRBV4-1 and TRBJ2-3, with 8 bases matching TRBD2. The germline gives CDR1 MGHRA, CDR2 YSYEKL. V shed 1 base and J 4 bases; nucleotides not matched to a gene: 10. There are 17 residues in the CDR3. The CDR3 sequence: CASSQGPLSGVSDTQYF. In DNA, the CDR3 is TGCGCCAGCAGCCAAGGCCCGCTTAGCGGGGTGTCAGATACGCAGTATTTT.

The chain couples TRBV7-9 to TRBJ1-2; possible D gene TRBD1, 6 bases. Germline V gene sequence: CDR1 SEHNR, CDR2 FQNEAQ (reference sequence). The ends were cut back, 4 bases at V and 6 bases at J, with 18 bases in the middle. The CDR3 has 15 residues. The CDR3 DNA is TGTGCCAGCAGCTCGTACAGGGAAAGTTCTGATGGCTACACCTTC. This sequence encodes CASSSYRESSDGYTF.

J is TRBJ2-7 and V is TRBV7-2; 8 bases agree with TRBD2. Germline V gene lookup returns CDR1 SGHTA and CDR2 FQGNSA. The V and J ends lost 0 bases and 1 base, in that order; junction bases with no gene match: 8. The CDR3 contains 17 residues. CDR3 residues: CASSLASSGGGSYEQYF. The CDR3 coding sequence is TGTGCCAGCAGCTTAGCGTCGAGCGGGGGCGGGTCCTACGAGCAGTACTTC.